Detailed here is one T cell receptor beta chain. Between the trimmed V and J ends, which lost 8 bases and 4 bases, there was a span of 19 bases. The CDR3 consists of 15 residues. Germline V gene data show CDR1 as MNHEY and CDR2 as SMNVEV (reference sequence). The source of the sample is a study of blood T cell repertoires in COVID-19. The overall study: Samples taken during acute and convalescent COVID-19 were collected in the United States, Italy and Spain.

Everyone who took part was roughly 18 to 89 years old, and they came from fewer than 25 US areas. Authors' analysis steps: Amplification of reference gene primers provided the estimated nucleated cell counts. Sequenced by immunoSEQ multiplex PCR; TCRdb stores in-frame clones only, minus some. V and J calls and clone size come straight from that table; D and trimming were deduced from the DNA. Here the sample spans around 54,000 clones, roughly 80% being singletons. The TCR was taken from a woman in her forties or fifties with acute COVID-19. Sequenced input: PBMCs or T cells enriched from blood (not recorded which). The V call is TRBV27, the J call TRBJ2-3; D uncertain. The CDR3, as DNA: TGTGCCAGCGCCTCCTGGGCGATCAGACCAGATACGCAGTATTTT. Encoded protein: CASASWAIRPDTQYF.